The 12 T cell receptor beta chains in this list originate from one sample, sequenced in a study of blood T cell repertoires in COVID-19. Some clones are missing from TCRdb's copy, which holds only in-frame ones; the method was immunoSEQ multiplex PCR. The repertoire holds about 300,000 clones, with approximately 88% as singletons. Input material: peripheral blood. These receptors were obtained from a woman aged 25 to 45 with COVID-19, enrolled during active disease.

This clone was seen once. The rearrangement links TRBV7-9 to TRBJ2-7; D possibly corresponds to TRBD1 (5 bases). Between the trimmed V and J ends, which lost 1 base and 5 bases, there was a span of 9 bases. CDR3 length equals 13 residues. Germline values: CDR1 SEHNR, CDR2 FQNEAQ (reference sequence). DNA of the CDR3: TGTGCCAGCAGCTTAGGCAGGGCTAACGAGCAGTACTTC. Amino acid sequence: CASSLGRANEQYF.

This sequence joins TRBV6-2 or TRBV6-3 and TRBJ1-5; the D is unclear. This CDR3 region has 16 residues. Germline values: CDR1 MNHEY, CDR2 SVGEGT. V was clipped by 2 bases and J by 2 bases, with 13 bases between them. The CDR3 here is CASSYEAQSGNQPQHF. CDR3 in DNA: TGTGCCAGCAGTTACGAGGCGCAGTCTGGCAATCAGCCCCAGCATTTT.

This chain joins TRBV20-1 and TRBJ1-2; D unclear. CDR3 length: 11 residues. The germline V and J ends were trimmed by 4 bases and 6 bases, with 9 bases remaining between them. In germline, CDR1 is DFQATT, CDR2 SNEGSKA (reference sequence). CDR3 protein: CSATGWNGYTF. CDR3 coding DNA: TGCAGTGCTACCGGGTGGAATGGCTACACCTTC.

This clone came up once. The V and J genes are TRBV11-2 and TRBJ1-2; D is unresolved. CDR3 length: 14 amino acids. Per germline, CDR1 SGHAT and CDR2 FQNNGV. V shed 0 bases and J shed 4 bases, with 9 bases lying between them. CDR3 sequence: CASSLDRGSYGYTF. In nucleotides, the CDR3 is TGTGCCAGCAGCTTAGATCGAGGAAGCTATGGCTACACCTTC.

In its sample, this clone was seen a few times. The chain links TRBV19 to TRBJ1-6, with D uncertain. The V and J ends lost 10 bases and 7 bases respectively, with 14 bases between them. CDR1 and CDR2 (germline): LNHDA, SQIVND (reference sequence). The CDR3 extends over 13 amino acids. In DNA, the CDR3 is TGTGCCACCCGCGGGGAGCGCAATTCACCCCTCCACTTT. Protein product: CATRGERNSPLHF. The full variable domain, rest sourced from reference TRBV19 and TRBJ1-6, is DGGITQSPKYLFRKEGQNVTLSCEQNLNHDAMYWYRQDPGQGLRLIYYSQIVNDFQKGDIAEGYSVSREKKESFPLTVTSAQKNPTAFYLCATRGERNSPLHFGNGTRLTVT.

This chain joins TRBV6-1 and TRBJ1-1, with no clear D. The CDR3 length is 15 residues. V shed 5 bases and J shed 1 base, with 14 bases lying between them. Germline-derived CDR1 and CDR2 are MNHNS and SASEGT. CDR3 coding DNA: TGTGCCAGCAGTTTAAGCCGGCAGGCGAACACTGAAGCTTTCTTT. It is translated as CASSLSRQANTEAFF.

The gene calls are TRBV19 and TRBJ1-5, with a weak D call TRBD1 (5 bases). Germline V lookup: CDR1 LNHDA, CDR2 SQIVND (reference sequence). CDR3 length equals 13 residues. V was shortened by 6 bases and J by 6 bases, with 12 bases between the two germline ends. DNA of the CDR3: TGTGCCAGTAGCGTGGGGGGGTTTCAGCCCCAGCATTTT. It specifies CASSVGGFQPQHF.

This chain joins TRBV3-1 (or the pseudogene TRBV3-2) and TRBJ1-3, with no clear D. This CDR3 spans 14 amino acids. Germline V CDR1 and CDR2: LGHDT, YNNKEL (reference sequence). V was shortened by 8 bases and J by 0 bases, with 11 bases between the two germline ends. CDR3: CASSFGDSGNTIYF. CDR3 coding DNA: TGTGCCAGCTCCTTCGGGGACTCTGGAAACACCATATATTTT.

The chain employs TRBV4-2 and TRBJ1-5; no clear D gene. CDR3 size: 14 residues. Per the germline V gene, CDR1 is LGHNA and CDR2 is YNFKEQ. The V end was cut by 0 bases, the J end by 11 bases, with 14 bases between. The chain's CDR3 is CASSQDGRGGSQHF. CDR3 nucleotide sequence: TGTGCCAGCAGCCAAGACGGCCGGGGAGGTTCCCAGCATTTT.

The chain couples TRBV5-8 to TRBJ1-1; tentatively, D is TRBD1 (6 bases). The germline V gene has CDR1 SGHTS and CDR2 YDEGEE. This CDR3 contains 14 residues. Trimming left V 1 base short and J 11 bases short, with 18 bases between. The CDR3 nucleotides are TGTGCCAGCAGCTTGCGTCCAGGCCGAGGGGGTGCTTTCTTT. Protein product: CASSLRPGRGGAFF.

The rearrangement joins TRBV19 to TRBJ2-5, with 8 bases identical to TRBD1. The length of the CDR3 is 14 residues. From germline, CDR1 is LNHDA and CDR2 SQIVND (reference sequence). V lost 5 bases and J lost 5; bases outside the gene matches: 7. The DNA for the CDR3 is TGTGCCAGTAGTGAGGGCAGGGGGCAGGAGACCCAGTACTTC. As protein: CASSEGRGQETQYF.

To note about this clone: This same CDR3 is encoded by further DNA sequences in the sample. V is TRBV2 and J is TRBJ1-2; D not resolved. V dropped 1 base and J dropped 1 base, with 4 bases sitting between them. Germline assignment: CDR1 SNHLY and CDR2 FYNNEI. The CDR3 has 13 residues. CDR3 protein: CASSEGGNYGYTF. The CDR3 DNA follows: TGTGCCAGCAGTGAAGGCGGTAACTATGGCTACACCTTC.